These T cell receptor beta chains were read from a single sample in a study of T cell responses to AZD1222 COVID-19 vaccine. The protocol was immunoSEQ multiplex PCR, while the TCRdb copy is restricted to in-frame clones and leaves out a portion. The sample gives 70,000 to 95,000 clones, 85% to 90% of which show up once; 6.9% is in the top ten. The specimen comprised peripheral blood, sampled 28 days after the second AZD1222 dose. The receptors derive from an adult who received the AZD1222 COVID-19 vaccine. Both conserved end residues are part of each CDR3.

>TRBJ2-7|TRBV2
CASSSRREDRYEQYF
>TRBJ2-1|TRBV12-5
CASGLAITLAEIYNEQFF
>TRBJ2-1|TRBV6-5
CASSYRGTSGKNEQFF
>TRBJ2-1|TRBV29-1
CSVDGSSGGNSYNEQFF
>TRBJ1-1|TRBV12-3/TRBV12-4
CASTLRGEAFF
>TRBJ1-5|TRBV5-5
CASSPDGGPVQPQHF
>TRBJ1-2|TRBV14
CASSPNRNYGYTF
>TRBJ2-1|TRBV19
CASSIDRGGYNEQFF
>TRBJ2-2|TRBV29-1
CSVATSGKTGELFF
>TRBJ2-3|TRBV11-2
CASSLDPGDTQYF
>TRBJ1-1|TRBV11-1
CASSLVGTTFEAFF
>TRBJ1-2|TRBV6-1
CASSEWRRPNYGYTF
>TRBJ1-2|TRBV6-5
CASSYSTGVAGYTF
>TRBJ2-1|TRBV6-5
CASRLTSRSYNEQFF
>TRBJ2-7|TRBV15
CATSREGSHLADLYEQYF
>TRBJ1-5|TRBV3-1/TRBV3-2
CASSPGQGPPGPQHF
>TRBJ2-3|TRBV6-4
CASSDKGEGTDTQYF
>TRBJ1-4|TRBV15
CATSLGTGKNEKLFF
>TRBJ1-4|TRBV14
CASSQVEGMNEKLFF
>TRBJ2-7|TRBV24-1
CATSPGDSYEQYF
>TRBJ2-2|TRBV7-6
CASTTSGSDTGELFF
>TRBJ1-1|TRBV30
CAWSENMNTEAFF
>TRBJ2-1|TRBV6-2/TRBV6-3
CASSYVAEGVNEQFF
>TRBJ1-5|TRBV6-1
CASSEAEGGQPQHF
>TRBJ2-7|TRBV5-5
CASSFGTAYEQYF
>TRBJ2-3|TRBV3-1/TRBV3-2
CASSPTSGSTDTQYF
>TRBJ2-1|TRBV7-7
CASSLGRETNNEQFF
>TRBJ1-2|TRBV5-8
CASSPRDGRANYGYTF
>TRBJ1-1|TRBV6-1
CASSERHTEAFF
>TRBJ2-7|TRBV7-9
CASSGGWGEQYF
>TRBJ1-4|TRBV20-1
CSATSEKLFF
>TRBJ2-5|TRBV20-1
CSASRTGRSETQYF
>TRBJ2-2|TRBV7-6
CASRWTSRTGELFF
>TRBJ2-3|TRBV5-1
CASEGGLSDTQYF
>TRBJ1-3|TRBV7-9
CASSDPDGASGNTIYF
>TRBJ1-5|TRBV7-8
CASSLVVNQPQHF
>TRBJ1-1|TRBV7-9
CASTRLGDNTEAFF
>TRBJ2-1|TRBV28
CASSLGATSGRDNEQFF
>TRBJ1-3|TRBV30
CAWSEGVGNTIYF
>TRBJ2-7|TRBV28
CASSLNPGGPYEQYF
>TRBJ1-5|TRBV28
CASSHPGQRGNQPQHF